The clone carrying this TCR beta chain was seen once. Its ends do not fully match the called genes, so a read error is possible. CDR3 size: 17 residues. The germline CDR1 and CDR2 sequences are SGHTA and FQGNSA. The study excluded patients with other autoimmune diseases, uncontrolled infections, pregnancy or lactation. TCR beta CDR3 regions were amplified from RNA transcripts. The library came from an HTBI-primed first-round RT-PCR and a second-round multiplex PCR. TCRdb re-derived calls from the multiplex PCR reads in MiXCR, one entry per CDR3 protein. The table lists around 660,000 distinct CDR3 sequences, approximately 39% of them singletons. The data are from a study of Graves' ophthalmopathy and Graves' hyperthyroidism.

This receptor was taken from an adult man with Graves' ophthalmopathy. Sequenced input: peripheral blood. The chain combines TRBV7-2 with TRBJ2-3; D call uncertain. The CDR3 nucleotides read TGCGCCAGCAGCCAACAAAGTCCCTTCCTGCTAGCAGATACGCAGTATTTT. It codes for CASSQQSPFLLADTQYF.